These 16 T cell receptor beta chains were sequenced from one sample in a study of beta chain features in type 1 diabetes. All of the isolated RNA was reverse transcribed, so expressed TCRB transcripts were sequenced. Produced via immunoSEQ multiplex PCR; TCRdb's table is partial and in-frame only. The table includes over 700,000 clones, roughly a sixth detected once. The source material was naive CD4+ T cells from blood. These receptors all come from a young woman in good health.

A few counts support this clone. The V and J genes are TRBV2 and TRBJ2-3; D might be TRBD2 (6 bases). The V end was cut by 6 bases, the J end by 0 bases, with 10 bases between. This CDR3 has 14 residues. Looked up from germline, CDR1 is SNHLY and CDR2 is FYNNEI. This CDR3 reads CASSTSGSTDTQYF. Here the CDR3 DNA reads TGTGCCAGCAGCACCAGCGGGAGCACAGATACGCAGTATTTT. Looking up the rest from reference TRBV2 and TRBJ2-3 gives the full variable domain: EPEVTQTPSHQVTQMGQEVILRCVPISNHLYFYWYRQILGQKVEFLVSFYNNEISEKSEIFDDQFSVERPDGSNFTLKIRSTKLEDSAMYFCASSTSGSTDTQYFGPGTRLTVL.

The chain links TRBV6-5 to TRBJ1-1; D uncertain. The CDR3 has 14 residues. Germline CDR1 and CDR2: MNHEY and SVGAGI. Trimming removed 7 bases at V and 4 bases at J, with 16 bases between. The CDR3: CASKGSPSSTEAFF. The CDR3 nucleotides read TGTGCCAGCAAAGGGTCGCCCAGTTCCACTGAAGCTTTCTTT.

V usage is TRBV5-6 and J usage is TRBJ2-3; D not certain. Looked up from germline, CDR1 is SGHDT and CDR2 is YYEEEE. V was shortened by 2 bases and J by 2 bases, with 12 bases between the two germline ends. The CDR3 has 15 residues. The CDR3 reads CASSFRAIFTDTQYF. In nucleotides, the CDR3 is TGTGCCAGCAGCTTTCGGGCGATATTCACAGATACGCAGTATTTT.

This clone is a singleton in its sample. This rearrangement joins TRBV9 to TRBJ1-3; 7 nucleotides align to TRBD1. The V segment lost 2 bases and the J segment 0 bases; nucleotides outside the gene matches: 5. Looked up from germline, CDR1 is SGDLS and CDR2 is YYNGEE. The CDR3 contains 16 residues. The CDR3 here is CASSVTGAYSGNTIYF. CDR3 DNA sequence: TGTGCCAGCAGCGTCACAGGGGCTTACTCTGGAAACACCATATATTTT.

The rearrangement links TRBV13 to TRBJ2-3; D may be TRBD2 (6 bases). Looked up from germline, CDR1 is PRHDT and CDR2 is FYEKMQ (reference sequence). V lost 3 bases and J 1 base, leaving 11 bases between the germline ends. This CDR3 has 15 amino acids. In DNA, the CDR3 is TGTGCCAGCAGCTTGGCGGGGCTAGGCACAGATACGCAGTATTTT. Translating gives CASSLAGLGTDTQYF. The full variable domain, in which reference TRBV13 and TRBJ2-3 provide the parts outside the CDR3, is AAGVIQSPRHLIKEKRETATLKCYPIPRHDTVYWYQQGPGQDPQFLISFYEKMQSDKGSIPDRFSAQQFSDYHSELNMSSLELGDSALYFCASSLAGLGTDTQYFGPGTRLTVL.

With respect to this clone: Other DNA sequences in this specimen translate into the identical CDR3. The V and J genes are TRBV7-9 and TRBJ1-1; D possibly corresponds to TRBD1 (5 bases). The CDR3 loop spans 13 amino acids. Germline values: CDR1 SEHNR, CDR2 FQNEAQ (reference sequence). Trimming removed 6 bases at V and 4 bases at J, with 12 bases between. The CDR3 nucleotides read TGTGCCAGCAGACCGGGGCAAGTCACTGAAGCTTTCTTT. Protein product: CASRPGQVTEAFF.

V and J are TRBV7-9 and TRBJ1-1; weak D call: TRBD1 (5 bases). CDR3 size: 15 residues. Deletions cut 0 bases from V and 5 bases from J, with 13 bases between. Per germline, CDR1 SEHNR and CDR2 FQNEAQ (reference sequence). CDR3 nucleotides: TGTGCCAGCAGCTTAGCGTTGGGGGTGGGTACTGAAGCTTTCTTT. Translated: CASSLALGVGTEAFF.

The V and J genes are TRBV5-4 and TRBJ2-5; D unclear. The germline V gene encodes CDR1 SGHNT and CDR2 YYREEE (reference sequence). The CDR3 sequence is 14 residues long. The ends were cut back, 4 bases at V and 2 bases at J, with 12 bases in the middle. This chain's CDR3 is CASSDQASQETQYF. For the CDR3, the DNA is TGTGCCAGCAGCGATCAGGCGTCACAAGAGACCCAGTACTTC.

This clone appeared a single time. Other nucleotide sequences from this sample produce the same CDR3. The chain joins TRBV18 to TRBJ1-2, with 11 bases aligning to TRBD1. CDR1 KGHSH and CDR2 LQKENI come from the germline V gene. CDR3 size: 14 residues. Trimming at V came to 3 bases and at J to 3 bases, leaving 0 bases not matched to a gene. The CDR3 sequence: CASSPGQGDYGYTF. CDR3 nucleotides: TGTGCCAGCTCACCGGGACAGGGGGACTATGGCTACACCTTC.

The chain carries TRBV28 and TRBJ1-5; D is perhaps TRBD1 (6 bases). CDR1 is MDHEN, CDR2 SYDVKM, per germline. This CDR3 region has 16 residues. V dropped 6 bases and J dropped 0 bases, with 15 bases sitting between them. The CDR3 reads CASRPTGRYSNQPQHF. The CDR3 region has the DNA TGTGCCAGCAGACCCACAGGGCGCTATAGCAATCAGCCCCAGCATTTT.

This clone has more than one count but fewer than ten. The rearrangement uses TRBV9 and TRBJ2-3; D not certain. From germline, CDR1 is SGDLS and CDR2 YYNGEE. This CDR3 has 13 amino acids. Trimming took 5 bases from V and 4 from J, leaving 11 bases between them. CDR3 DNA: TGTGCCAGCAGTGAGTCCCCCTCAGATACGCAGTATTTT. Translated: CASSESPSDTQYF.

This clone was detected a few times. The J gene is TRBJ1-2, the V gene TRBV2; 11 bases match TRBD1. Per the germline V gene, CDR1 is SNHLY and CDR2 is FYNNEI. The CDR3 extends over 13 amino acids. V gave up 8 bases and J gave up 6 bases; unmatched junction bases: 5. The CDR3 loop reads CASGQGALDGYTF. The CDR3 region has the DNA TGTGCCAGCGGACAGGGGGCCTTGGATGGCTACACCTTC.

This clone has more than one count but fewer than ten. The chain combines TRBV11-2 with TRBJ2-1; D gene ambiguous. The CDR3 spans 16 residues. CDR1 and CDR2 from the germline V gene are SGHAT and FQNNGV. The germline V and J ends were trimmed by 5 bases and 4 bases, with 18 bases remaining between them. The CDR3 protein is CASSQETGLSYNEQFF. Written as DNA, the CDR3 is TGTGCCAGCAGCCAAGAGACCGGGCTAAGTTACAATGAGCAGTTCTTC.

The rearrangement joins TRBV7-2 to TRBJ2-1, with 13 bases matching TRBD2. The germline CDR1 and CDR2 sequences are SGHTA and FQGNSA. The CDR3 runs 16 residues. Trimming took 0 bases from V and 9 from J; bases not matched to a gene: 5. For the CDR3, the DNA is TGTGCCAGCAGCTTAGCAAGACTAGCGGGAGGTTTTGAGCAGTTCTTC. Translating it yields CASSLARLAGGFEQFF.

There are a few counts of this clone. The CDR3 nucleotides are TGTGCCACCAGCGGAAGGACAGGGTTCTACGAGCAGTACTTC. Its protein is CATSGRTGFYEQYF. The chain is built from TRBV15 and TRBJ2-7; 8 nucleotides line up with TRBD1. Germline CDR1 reads LNHNV; CDR2 reads YYDKDF (reference sequence). This CDR3 is built from 14 residues. After removal of 5 bases from V and 3 bases from J, the junction contained 6 bases not matched to a gene.

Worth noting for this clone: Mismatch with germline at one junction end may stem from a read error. The CDR3 loop reads CASGLGRVNTEAFF. CDR3 DNA sequence: TGTGCCAGCGGCTTAGGAAGGGTGAACACTGAAGCTTTCTTT. The V call is TRBV7-9, the J call TRBJ1-1; D is uncertain. This CDR3 comprises 14 residues. Germline V gives CDR1 SEHNR, CDR2 FQNEAQ (reference sequence).